This T cell receptor beta chain was obtained from a study of glioma-infiltrating T cells (TCRdb year 2016). Context from the whole study: Glioma tissue, non-neoplastic brain tissue and matched peripheral blood mononuclear cells were used as sources from which TCR alpha- and beta-chain repertoires were sequenced. Three low-grade glioma patients, seven or eight primary glioblastoma patients, and three non-glioma patients who contributed non-neoplastic brain tissue made up the paired cohort. Each tissue-infiltrating repertoire was compared with the same patient's peripheral blood repertoire to measure divergence between tissue and blood T-cell populations. The research as a whole found: VJ-independent divergence between tissue and blood was lower than expected in non-neoplastic patients but higher than expected in all gliomas, particularly low-grade gliomas. Very few CDR3 sequences were shared between tissue and blood, attributed to high CDR3 diversity and limited sampling. Group comparisons were based on small numbers of patients: three non-neoplastic, three low-grade glioma and roughly eight glioblastoma patients.

The iRepertoire nested amplicon-rescue multiplex PCR (arm-PCR) platform was used to amplify TCR alpha and beta CDR3 regions from RNA. One-step reverse transcription and amplification used about 85-450 ng of tissue mRNA or PBMC total RNA as input. Following bead purification, Illumina adapters were added through a secondary multiplex PCR, and the libraries were then gel-purified between 200 and 400 bp. Libraries carried internal 6-nucleotide barcodes used for demultiplexing. Libraries were sequenced on an Illumina MiSeq with 2x220 or 2x250 nucleotide paired-end reads. Regarding the original processing steps: Paired reads were merged with FLASH 1.2.11 and aligned to the GRCh37 human genome with BWA-MEM before extracting TRA and TRB reads. V and J assignment used an IMGT-derived reference of cassette sequences and CDR3 motifs that included pseudogenes. Three-frame translation of reads was performed, and productive CDR3s were defined as those with a C...FGXG motif and no stop codons. Unique combinations of V-J cassette pair and CDR3 amino acid sequence were defined as clonotypes. Hamming distance filtering was applied to reads, with thresholds set by the sequence error rate of each sample in mapped regions. The public reads were quality trimmed at Q25 with fastp and then assembled into clones with MiXCR by TCRdb, keeping productive beta chains. Here each entry gathers all rows of one CDR3 protein and keeps the most common genes and DNA. These V and J calls rely on TCRdb rather than the paper's analysis. This sample holds 150,000 to 200,000 distinct CDR3 sequences; roughly a third were observed only once. The biggest ten clones account for 20% to 25% of the sample.

Trimming at the junction amounts to 2 bases on V and 6 bases on J, and the germline ends lie 13 bases apart. From a lookup of the germline V gene (reference sequence), CDR1 and CDR2 are LNHDA and SQIVND. From the cysteine up to the phenylalanine, the CDR3 has a length of 14 residues. Just the 42-base CDR3 DNA is kept, in frame starting at base 1. This clonotype was found a few times. Its antigen is not yet known. Qualities for individual bases were not recorded, and no much larger clone is one base off. Material: glioma tissue, nonneoplastic brain tissue, or PBMCs (not recorded which). This sequence originates from a human donor with low-grade glioma or glioblastoma, undergoing nonglioma brain surgery, or in good health (not recorded which). Recombination linked TRBV19 to TRBJ1-2, with an unclear D gene assignment. The bases read TGTGCCAGTAGTATAAACGTTAGGGAGAATGGCTACACCTTC. It specifies CASSINVRENGYTF.